This paragraph covers one T cell receptor beta chain sequence. Its matching antigen is unknown. The data stem from a study of PD-L1 blockade in urothelial cancer. Study-wide results and caveats: Better survival was forecast by a pretreatment blood TCR clonality below the median.

The data were produced by immunoSEQ multiplex PCR, yet TCRdb's version contains in-frame clones alone and is incomplete. The table lists about 30,000 clones, around 86% of them singletons, with under 4% in the top ten. This CDR3 has 14 amino acids. Germline V gives CDR1 MNHEY, CDR2 SMNVEV (reference sequence). V lost 3 bases to trimming and J lost 6 bases; unmatched junction nucleotides: 4. This chain links TRBV27 with TRBJ1-4, with TRBD1 matching 7 bases. Sequencing used PBMCs, obtained around atezolizumab (anti-PD-L1) treatment. The receptor was derived from a man aged 50 or older with urothelial cancer. Written as DNA, the CDR3 is TGTGCCAGCAGTTTCTGGGGGACAGATGAAAAACTGTTTTTT. It encodes CASSFWGTDEKLFF. The complete variable domain, with remaining parts taken from reference TRBV27 and TRBJ1-4, reads EAQVTQNPRYLITVTGKKLTVTCSQNMNHEYMSWYRQDPGLGLRQIYYSMNVEVTDKGDVPEGYKVSRKEKRNFPLILESPSPNQTSLYFCASSFWGTDEKLFFGSGTQLSVL.